This T cell receptor beta chain appears in the sequencing data of a study of neurological immune-mediated disorders. Findings of the study overall: No expanded-clone CDR3 amino acid sequence recurred across subjects, suggesting private TCR-beta repertoires.

The CDR3 extends over 11 amino acids. The V gene's germline CDR1 is SGHRS and CDR2 YFSETQ. V lost 5 bases and J lost 0, with 3 bases in between. Time point here: longitudinal time-point 3. This clonotype appeared many times. Its antigen remains unknown. In TCRdb, the 5' RACE reads were re-called with MiXCR into one record per CDR3 protein. Of fewer than 110,000 distinct CDR3 sequences listed, more than 10% were seen once; the top ten hold 3.1%. The gene calls are TRBV5-1 and TRBJ2-7; no definite D call. The sequence derives from a female donor with HTLV-1-associated myelopathy (HAM/TSP). Sequencing was done on a sample of PBMCs. CDR3 sequence (DNA): TGCGCCAGCAGGAGCTCCTACGAGCAGTACTTC. Its protein is CASRSSYEQYF.